One and the same sample provided the 5 T cell receptor beta chains below, sequenced in a study of T cell responses to AZD1222 COVID-19 vaccine. Method: immunoSEQ multiplex PCR; TCRdb's copy keeps in-frame clones and lacks some. Among roughly 55,000 clones listed, 89% were seen once. The sample here was peripheral blood, taken on day 0 of AZD1222 vaccination. These receptors were taken from an adult in good health.

The chain couples TRBV2 to TRBJ1-5; 8 bases match TRBD1. The germline V gene encodes CDR1 SNHLY and CDR2 FYNNEI. Trimming cost V 6 bases and J 10 bases; bases outside gene matches: 11. The CDR3 totals 14 residues. The CDR3 nucleotides are TGTGCCAGCAGCGAGATTGGACAGGGCGCCCCCCAGCATTTT. This translates into CASSEIGQGAPQHF.

The genes are TRBV7-2 and TRBJ2-5, with TRBD2 matching 9 bases. The CDR3 is 15 residues long. V lost 1 base to trimming and J lost 5 bases; unmatched junction nucleotides: 5. The germline V gene has CDR1 SGHTA and CDR2 FQGNSA. This chain's CDR3 is CASSLVAGDGETQYF. The DNA for the CDR3 is TGTGCCAGCAGCTTAGTAGCGGGAGACGGCGAGACCCAGTACTTC.

The rearrangement uses TRBV7-2 and TRBJ2-7, with D unclear. This CDR3 has 15 residues. In germline, CDR1 is SGHTA, CDR2 FQGNSA. V was cut by 1 base and J by 3 bases, with 13 bases left in between. CDR3 in DNA: TGTGCCAGCAGCTTAGTCCTAGAACGTATCTACGAGCAGTACTTC. The encoded protein is CASSLVLERIYEQYF.

This chain links TRBV30 with TRBJ1-1; tentatively, D is TRBD1 (6 bases). Trimming removed 2 bases from V and 3 bases from J, with 16 bases in between. Germline V gives CDR1 GTSNPN, CDR2 SVGIG (reference sequence). CDR3 length equals 15 residues. This CDR3 reads CAWSSTRGKDTEAFF. In nucleotides, the CDR3 is TGTGCCTGGAGTTCCACAAGGGGGAAGGACACTGAAGCTTTCTTT.

This clone appeared a single time. The chain is built from TRBV6-5 and TRBJ2-2, with unresolved D. Germline CDR1 and CDR2: MNHEY and SVGAGI. The CDR3 sequence is 12 residues long. The V end lost 6 bases, the J end lost 3 bases, and 5 bases lay between the germline ends. The CDR3 region has the DNA TGTGCCAGCAGGGTTCACACCGGGGAGCTGTTTTTT. Translation gives CASRVHTGELFF.